This TCR beta chain appears in the sequencing data of a study of blood T cell repertoires in COVID-19. Assay used: immunoSEQ multiplex PCR; TCRdb lists only in-frame clones, some missing. The repertoire includes fewer than 200,000 clones, 86% of them detected once, and 7% to 10% sits in the top ten. With 2 bases removed from V and 7 bases from J, the gap between germline ends came to 12 bases. The CDR3 is 13 residues long. Germline V lookup: CDR1 LGHNA, CDR2 YSLEER. The chain carries TRBV4-3 and TRBJ2-7, with a tentative D call TRBD2 (5 bases). The sample comprised peripheral blood. The source is a man in his fifties with active or convalescent COVID-19. This chain's CDR3 is CASSQLAGREQYF. The CDR3 nucleotides read TGCGCCAGCAGCCAACTTGCGGGTCGGGAGCAGTACTTC.